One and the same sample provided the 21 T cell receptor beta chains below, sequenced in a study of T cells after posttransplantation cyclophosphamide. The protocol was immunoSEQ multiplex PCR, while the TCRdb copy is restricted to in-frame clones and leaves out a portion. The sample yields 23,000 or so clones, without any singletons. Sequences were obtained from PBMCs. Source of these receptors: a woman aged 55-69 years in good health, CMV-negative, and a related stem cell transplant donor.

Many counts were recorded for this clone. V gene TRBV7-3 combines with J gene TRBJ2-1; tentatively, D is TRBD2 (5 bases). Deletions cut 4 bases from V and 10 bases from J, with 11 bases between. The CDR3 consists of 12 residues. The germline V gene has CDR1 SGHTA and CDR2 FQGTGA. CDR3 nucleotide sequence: TGTGCCAGCAGCTCCCGGACTGGGGAGCAGTTCTTC. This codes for CASSSRTGEQFF.

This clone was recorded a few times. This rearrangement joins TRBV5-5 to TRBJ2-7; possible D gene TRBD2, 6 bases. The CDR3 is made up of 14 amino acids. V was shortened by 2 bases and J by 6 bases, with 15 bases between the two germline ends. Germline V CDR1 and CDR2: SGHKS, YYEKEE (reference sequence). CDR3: CASSFLLGGSEQYF. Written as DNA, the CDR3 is TGTGCCAGCAGCTTTCTGCTTGGGGGGAGCGAGCAGTACTTC.

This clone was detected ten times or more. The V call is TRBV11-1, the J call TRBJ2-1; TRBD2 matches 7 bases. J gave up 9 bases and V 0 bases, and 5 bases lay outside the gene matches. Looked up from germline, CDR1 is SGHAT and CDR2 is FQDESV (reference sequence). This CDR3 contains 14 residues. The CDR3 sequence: CASSLAGGPTEQFF. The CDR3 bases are TGTGCCAGCAGCTTAGCGGGAGGGCCCACTGAGCAGTTCTTC.

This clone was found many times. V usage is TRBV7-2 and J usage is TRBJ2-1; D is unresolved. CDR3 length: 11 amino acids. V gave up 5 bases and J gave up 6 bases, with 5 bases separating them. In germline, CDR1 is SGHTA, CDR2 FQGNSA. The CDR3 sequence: CASSRSNEQFF. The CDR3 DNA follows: TGTGCCAGCAGCCGGTCCAATGAGCAGTTCTTC.

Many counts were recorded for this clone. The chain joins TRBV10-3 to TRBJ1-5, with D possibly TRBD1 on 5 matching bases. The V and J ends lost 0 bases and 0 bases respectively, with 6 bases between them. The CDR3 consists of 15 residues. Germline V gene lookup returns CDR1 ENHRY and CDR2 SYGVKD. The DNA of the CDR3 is TGTGCCATCAGTGAGTCAGGGGTTAGCAATCAGCCCCAGCATTTT. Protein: CAISESGVSNQPQHF.

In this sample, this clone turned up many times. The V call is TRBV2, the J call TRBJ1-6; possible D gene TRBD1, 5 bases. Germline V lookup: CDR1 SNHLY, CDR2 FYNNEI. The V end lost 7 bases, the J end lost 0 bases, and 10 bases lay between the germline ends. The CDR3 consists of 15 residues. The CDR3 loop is CASTFDSSYNSPLHF. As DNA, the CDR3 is TGTGCCAGCACGTTTGACAGCTCCTATAATTCACCCCTCCACTTT.

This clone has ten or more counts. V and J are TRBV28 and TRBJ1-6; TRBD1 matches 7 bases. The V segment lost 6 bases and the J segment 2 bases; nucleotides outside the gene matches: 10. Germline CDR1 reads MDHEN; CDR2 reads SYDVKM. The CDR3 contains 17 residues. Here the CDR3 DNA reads TGTGCCAGCAGGGAACTACAGGGGAGAACCTATAATTCACCCCTCCACTTT. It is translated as CASRELQGRTYNSPLHF.

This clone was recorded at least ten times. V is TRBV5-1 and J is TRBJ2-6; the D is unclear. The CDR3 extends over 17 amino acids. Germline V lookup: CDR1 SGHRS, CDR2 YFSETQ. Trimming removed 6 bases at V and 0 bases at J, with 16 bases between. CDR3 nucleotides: TGCGCCAGCAATTACGGCCAACTACACTCTGGGGCCAACGTCCTGACTTTC. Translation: CASNYGQLHSGANVLTF.

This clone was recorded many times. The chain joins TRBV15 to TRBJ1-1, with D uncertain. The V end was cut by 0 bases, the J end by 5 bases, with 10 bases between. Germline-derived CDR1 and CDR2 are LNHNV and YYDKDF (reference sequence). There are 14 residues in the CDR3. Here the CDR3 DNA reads TGTGCCACCAGCAGAGAAGTAAGCGGAACTGAAGCTTTCTTT. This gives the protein CATSREVSGTEAFF.

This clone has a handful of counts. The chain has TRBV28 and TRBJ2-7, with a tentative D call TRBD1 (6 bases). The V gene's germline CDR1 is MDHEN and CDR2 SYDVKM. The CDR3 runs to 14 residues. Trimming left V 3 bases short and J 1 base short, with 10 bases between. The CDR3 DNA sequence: TGTGCCAGCAGTTTGAAGGGGGAATCCTACGAGCAGTACTTC. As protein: CASSLKGESYEQYF.

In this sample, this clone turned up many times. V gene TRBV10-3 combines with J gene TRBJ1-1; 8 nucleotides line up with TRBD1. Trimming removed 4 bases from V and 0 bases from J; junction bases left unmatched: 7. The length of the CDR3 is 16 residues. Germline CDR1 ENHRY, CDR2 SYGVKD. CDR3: CAISGPGGSMNTEAFF. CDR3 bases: TGTGCCATCAGTGGACCAGGGGGCTCGATGAACACTGAAGCTTTCTTT.

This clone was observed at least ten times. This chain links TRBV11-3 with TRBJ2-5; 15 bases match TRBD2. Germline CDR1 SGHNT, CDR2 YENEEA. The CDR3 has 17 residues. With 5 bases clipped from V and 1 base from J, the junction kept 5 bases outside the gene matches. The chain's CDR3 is CASSRTSGRAGQETQYF. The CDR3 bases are TGTGCCAGCAGCCGGACTAGCGGGAGGGCCGGCCAAGAGACCCAGTACTTC.

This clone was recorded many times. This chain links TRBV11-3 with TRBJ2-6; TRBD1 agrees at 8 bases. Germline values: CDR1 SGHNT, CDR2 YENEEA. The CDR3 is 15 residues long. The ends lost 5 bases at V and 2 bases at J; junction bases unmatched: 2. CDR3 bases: TGTGCCAGCAGCGCAGGGGGCCCTGGGGCCAACGTCCTGACTTTC. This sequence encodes CASSAGGPGANVLTF.

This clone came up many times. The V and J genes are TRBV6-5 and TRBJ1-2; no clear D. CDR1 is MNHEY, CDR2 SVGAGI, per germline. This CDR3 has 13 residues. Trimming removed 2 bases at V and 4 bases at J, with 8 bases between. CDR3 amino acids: CASSYREGYGYTF. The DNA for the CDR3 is TGTGCCAGCAGTTACAGGGAGGGCTATGGCTACACCTTC.

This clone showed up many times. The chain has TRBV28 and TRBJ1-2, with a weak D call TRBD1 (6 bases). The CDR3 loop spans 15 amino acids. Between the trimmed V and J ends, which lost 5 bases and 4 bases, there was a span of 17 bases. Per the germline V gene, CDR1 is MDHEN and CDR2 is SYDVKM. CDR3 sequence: CASSDRGGPIYGYTF. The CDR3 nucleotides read TGTGCCAGCAGTGACCGAGGGGGACCTATCTATGGCTACACCTTC.

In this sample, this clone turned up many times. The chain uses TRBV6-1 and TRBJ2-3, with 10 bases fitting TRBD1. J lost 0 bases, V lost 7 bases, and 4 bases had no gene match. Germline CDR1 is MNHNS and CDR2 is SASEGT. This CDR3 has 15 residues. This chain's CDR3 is CASNRQGASTDTQYF. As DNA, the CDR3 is TGTGCCAGCAACCGACAGGGGGCTAGCACAGATACGCAGTATTTT.

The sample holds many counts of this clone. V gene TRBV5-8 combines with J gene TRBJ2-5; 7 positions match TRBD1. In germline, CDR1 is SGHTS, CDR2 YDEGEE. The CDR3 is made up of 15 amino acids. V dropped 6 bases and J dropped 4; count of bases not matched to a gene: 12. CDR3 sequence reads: CASTAWSRGRETQYF. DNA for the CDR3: TGTGCCAGCACAGCTTGGAGCAGGGGGAGAGAGACCCAGTACTTC. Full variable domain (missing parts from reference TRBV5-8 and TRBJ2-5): EAGVTQSPTHLIKTRGQQATLRCSPISGHTSVYWYQQALGLGLQFLLWYDEGEERNRGNFPPRFSGRQFPNYSSELNVNALELEDSALYLCASTAWSRGRETQYFGPGTRLLVL.

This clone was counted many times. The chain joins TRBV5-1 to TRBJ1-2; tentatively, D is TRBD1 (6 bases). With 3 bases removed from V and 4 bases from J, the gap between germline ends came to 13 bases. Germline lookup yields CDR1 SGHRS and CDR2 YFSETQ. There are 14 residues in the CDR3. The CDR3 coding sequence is TGCGCCAGCAGCTCTGCAGGGGTCGGCTATGGCTACACCTTC. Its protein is CASSSAGVGYGYTF.

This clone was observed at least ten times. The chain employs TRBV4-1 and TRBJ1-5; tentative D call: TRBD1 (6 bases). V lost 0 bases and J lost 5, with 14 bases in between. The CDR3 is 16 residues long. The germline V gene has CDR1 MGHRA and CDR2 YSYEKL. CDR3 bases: TGCGCCAGCAGCCAAGAGGTTGGACAGAATTATCAGCCCCAGCATTTT. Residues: CASSQEVGQNYQPQHF.

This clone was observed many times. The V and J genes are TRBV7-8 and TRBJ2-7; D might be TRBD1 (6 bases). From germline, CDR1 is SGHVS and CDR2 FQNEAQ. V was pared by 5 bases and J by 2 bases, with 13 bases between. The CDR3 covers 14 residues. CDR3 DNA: TGTGCCAGCAGCGAGGGACATTCTCCCTACGAGCAGTACGTC. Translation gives CASSEGHSPYEQYV.

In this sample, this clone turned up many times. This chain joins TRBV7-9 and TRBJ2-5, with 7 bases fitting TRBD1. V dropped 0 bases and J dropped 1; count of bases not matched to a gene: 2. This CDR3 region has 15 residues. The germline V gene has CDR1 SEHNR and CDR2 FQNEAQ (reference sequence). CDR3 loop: CASSLAGTAQETQYF. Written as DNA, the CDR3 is TGTGCCAGCAGCTTAGCAGGGACAGCCCAAGAGACCCAGTACTTC.